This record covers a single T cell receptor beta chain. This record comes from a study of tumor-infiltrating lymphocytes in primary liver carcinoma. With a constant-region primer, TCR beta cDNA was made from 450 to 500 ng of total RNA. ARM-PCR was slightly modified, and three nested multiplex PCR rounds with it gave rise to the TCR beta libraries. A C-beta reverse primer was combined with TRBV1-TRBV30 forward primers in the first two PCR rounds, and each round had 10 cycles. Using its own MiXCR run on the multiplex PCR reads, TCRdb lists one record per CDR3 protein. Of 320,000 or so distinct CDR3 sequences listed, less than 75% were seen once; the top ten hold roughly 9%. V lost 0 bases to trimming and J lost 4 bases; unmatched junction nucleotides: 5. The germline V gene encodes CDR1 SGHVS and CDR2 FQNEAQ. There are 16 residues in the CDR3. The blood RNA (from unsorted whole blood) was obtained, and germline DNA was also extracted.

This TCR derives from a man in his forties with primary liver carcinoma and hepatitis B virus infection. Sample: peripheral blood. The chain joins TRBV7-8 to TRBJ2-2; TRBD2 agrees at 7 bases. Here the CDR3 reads CASSLAVRESTGELFF. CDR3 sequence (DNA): TGTGCCAGCAGCTTAGCAGTGCGGGAGAGCACCGGGGAGCTGTTTTTT.